A single TCR beta chain is shown here with its context. CDR1 is KGHSH, CDR2 LQKENI, per germline. The CDR3 runs to 15 residues. V was pared by 0 bases and J by 7 bases, with 15 bases between. With 60 Vbeta and 13 Jbeta primers, the PCR was carried out. Clones were sequenced by immunoSEQ multiplex PCR, and TCRdb holds only the in-frame ones, with some missing. Among 300,000 or so clones, 80% to 90% were seen once, and the ten largest hold approximately 2%. The data were taken from a study of cytomegalovirus exposure and HLA in healthy donors. Sequenced input: PBMCs. The chain couples TRBV18 to TRBJ1-2; possible D gene TRBD1, 6 bases. This receptor was obtained from a woman in her thirties or forties in good health and CMV-seropositive. CDR3 DNA sequence: TGTGCCAGCTCACCACCGAAGAGTGCGGGGGCTGGCTACACCTTC. The encoded protein is CASSPPKSAGAGYTF.